This T cell receptor (beta chain) was documented in a study of T-cell memory formation after mild COVID-19. Overall study findings and caveats: Clones contracting over day 15 to 85 were CD4/CD8 balanced, with later expanders leaning CD4+. Pre-infection memory contained some responding clones, which suggested that cross-reactive memory had joined.

Only a few counts were recorded for this clonotype. Its specificity is unknown. From 5'RACE with constant-segment primers came TCR alpha and TCR beta cDNA libraries that carried sample barcodes and UMIs. Via MiXCR, TCRdb re-called the 5' RACE reads, giving one row per CDR3 protein. The sample lists 550,000 to 700,000 distinct CDR3 sequences; 15% to 20% were seen once. V lost 4 bases and J 9 bases, leaving 13 bases between the germline ends. This CDR3 region has 13 residues. Germline loops: CDR1 LGHDT, CDR2 YNNKEL (reference sequence). V usage is TRBV3-1 and J usage is TRBJ2-1; D is unresolved. Sequencing was done on a sample of PBMCs or a T cell subset sorted from them (not recorded which). The origin of this receptor is an adult woman who had mild COVID-19 (a few samples of this study predate the infection). Cell type and time point are not known. The CDR3, as DNA: TGTGCCAGCAGCCGCTCGGATAACCTTGAGCAGTTCTTC. Its protein product is CASSRSDNLEQFF.